This T cell receptor beta chain was retrieved from a study of T cell repertoires in cytomegalovirus infection. On this clonotype: Antigen specificity is unknown.

TCRdb fed the reads into MiXCR, producing one record per CDR3 protein. The sample has nearly 700,000 distinct CDR3 sequences; around 32% are singletons. Germline CDR1 and CDR2: DFQATT and SNEGSKA (reference sequence). The CDR3 spans 14 residues. V was pared by 3 bases and J by 7 bases, with 9 bases of the junction left unmatched. Broader study findings: Individuals carrying CMV plus the relevant HLA were identified by cumulative frequency of public TCR beta families.

The chain uses TRBV20-1 and TRBJ2-1, with 7 bases aligning to TRBD2. This clonotype originated in a human donor in good health (CMV status not recorded). Some clones in this sample may be carry-over from other donors' samples. This sample comprised cultured PBMCs, obtained from culture after CMV antigen stimulation. The CDR3: CSASESGGGNEQFF. In DNA, the CDR3 is TGCAGTGCTAGTGAGTCGGGAGGAGGGAATGAGCAGTTCTTC.